This T cell receptor beta chain is from a study of blood T cell repertoires in COVID-19. Turning to the study itself: PBMCs, B-cell-depleted T cells, or T cells were the source of the cDNA or gDNA that made up the material.

Researchers sorted participants into cohorts using their self-reported clinical history. How the authors handled the data: Counts of nucleated cells, estimated from reference gene primer amplification, were obtained. The assay was immunoSEQ multiplex PCR, and TCRdb's table has in-frame clones only and misses some. The D gene and trimming were derived from the DNA, and the V and J assignments and clone size from that table. Seen here are about 150,000 clones, about 85% observed once, and the top ten hold around 6.2%. Trimming removed 3 bases from V and 2 bases from J; junction bases left unmatched: 3. Germline-derived CDR1 and CDR2 are MNHNY and SVGAGI (reference sequence). The CDR3 extends over 14 amino acids.

V is TRBV6-6 and J is TRBJ2-7; 8 bases agree with TRBD2. The receptor was isolated from a woman aged 40 to 50 who had recovered from COVID-19. The sample consisted of PBMCs or T cells enriched from blood (not recorded which). The CDR3 DNA reads as TGTGCCAGCAGTTATTCTAGCGGGCCCTACGAGCAGTACTTC. Encoded protein: CASSYSSGPYEQYF.